Sequencing of this T cell receptor (beta chain) was carried out in a study of post-analysis software for immune sequencing data. In the study overall: Disease courses included relapsing-remitting, secondary progressive and progressive-relapsing multiple sclerosis.

Germline loops: CDR1 SGHRS, CDR2 YFSETQ. The trim removed 4 bases at V and 0 bases at J, leaving 9 bases unmatched. This CDR3 contains 18 residues. General study results and limits: In patients, about five TRBV segments were more frequent than in controls, with TRBV5-6, TRBV5-1 and TRBV20-1 among them.

Libraries were made from TCR beta cDNA, and they carried unique molecular identifiers. Yield was roughly 500,000 cDNA molecules from around 1 to 10 million T cells. One entry per CDR3 protein results from TCRdb running MiXCR on the PCR reads. Of a few hundred thousand distinct CDR3 sequences in the sample, roughly 34% were seen once. As regards this clonotype: Its antigen remains unknown.

The chain carries TRBV5-1 and TRBJ2-3, with TRBD2 matching 12 bases. Sequencing was carried out using blood. The receptor comes from a girl between 2 and 17 years old with multiple sclerosis. The CDR3 nucleotides read TGCGCCAGCAGCAGGGGGACTAGCGGGCGCACTAGCACAGATACGCAGTATTTT. Its translation: CASSRGTSGRTSTDTQYF.